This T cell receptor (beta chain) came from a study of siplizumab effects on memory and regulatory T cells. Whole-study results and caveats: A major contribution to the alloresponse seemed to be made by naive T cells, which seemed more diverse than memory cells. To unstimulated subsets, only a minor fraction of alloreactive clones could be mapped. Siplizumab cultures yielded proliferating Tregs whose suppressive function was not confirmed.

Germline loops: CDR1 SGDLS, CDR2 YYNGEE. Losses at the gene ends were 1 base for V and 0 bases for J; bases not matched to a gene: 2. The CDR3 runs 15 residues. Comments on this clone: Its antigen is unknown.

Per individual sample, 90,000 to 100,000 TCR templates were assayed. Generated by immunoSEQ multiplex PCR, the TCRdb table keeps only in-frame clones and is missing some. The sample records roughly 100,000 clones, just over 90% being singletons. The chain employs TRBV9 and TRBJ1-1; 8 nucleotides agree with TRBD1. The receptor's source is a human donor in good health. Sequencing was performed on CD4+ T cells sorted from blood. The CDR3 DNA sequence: TGTGCCAGCAGCGTATCAGGGGGCATGAACACTGAAGCTTTCTTT. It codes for CASSVSGGMNTEAFF.